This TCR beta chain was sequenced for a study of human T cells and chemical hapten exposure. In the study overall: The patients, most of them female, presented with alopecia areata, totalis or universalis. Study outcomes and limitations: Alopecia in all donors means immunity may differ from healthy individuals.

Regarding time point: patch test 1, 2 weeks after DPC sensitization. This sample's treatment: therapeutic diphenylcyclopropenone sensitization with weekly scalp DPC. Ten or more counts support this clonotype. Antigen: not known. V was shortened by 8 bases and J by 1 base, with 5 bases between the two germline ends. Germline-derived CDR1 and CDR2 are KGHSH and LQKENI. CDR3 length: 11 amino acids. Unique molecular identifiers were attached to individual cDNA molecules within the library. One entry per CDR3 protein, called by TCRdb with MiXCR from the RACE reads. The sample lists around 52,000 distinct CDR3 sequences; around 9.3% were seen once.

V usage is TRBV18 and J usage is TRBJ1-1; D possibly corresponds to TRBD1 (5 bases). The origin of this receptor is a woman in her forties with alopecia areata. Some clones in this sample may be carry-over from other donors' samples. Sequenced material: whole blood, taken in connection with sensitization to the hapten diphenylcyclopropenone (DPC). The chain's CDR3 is CASRGNTEAFF. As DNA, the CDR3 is TGTGCCAGCAGGGGGAACACTGAAGCTTTCTTT.